This T cell receptor (beta chain) was sequenced for a study of cytomegalovirus exposure and HLA in healthy donors. This CDR3 comprises 15 residues. Unmatched junction bases numbered 4, after V lost 1 base and J lost 4 bases. The germline CDR1 and CDR2 sequences are LGHNA and YNFKEQ. Regarding the study as a whole: Researchers reported in a later analysis that a missense DCLRE1C variant was tied to TCR beta V- and J-gene trimming.

Despite likely unrecorded immune exposures, the donors were nominally healthy at the time of sampling. Researchers ran the PCR with 60 Vbeta and 13 Jbeta primers. TCRdb's copy holds only in-frame clones and misses some; the assay was immunoSEQ multiplex PCR. The sample records under 200,000 clones, less than 85% being singletons. About this clone: Its antigen is still unknown.

This receptor was taken from a male donor in good health and CMV-seronegative. The sequenced material came from PBMCs. This rearrangement joins TRBV4-2 to TRBJ2-3; 8 bases are a match to TRBD2. CDR3 bases: TGTGCCAGCAGCCAAGTCAGCGGGGGCCCAGATACGCAGTATTTT. It yields the protein CASSQVSGGPDTQYF.